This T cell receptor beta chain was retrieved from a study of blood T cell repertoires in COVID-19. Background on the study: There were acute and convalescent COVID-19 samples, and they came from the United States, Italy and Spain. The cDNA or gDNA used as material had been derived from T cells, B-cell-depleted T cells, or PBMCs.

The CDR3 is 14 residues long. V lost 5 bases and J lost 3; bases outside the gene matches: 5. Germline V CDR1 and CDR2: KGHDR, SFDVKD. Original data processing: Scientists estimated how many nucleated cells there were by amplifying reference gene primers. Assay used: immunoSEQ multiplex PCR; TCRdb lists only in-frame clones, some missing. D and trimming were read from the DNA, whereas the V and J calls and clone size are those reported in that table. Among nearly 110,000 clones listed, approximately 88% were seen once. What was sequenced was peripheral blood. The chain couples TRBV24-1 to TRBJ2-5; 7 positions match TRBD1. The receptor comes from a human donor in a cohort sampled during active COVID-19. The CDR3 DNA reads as TGTGCCACCAGTGCGCCAGGGGGAAAAGAGACCCAGTACTTC. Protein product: CATSAPGGKETQYF.